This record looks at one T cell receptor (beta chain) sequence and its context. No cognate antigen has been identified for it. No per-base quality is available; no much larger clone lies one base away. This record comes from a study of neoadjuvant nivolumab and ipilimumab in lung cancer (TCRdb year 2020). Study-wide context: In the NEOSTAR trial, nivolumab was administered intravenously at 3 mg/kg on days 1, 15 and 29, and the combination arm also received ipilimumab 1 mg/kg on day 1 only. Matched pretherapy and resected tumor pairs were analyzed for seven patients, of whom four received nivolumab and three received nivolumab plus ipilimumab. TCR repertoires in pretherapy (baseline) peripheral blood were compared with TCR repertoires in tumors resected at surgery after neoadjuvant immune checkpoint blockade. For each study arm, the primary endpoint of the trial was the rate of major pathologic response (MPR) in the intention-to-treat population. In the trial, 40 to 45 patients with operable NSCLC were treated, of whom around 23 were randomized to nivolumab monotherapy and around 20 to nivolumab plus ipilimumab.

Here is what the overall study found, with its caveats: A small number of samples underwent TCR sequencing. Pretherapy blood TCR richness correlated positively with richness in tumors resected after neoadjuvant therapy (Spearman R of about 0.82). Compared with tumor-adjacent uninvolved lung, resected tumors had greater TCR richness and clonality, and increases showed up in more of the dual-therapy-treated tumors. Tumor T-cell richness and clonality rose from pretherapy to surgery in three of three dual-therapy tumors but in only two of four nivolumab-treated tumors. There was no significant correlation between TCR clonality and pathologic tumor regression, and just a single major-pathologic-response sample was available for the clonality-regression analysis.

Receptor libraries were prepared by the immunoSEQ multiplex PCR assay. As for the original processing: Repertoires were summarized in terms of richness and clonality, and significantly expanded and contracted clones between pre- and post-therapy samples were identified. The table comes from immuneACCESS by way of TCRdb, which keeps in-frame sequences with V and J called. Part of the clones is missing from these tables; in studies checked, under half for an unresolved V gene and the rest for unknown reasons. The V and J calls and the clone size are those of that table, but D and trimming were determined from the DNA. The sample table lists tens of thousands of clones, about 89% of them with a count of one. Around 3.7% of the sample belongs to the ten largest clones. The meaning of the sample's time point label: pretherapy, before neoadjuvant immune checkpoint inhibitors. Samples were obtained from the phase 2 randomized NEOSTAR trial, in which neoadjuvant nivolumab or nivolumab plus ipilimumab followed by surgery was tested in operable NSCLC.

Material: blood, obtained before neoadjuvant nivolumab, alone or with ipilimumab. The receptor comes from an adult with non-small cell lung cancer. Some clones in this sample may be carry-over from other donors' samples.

The nucleotide sequence reads TGTGCCAGCAGCTTATGGGGGGGGCCAGGGGATCAGCCCCAGCATTTT. The translation is CASSLWGGPGDQPQHF. In this chain, TRBV7-9 is recombined with TRBJ1-5; a weak D assignment points to TRBD1 (6 bases agree). From the cysteine up to the phenylalanine, the CDR3 has a length of 16 residues. Only the CDR3 part of the read is kept: 48 bases, read in frame from the first base. The CDR1 and CDR2 encoded by the germline V gene (reference sequence) are SEHNR and FQNEAQ. The junction carries 16 bases between V and J, which are trimmed by 2 bases and 5 bases respectively.